Shown below are 4 T cell receptor delta chains from a single sample sequenced in a study of delta chain sequences of gamma delta T cells. TCRdb re-identified clones in the PCR reads via CATT. The repertoire has around 3,500 delta-chain clones, roughly two thirds of them found once; the top ten carry under 60%. The material sequenced was a tumor sample. These receptors were collected from a human donor with breast cancer.

As regards this clone: An end of the junction does not agree with germline; a read error may underlie this. The chain employs TRDV2 and TRDJ1; D unresolved. Germline CDR1 GEAIGNYY, CDR2 EKD. The CDR3 runs to 20 residues. This CDR3 is CACDTVSRVADRPYTDKLTF. In DNA form, the CDR3 reads TGTGCCTGTGACACCGTCTCAAGGGTGGCTGACAGACCTTACACTGATAAACTCACCTTT.

Here the CDR3 reads CAGDAMSREGDGDYTDKLIF. The CDR3 region has the DNA TGTGCCGGCGACGCCATGTCAAGGGAGGGGGACGGAGATTACACCGATAAACTCATCTTT. The chain carries TRDV2 and TRDJ1, with D possibly TRDD3 on 6 matching bases. This CDR3 is built from 20 residues. From germline, CDR1 is GEAIGNYY and CDR2 EKD. V was clipped by 9 bases and J by 0 bases, with 34 bases between them.

Details on this clone: The protein recorded in TCRdb matches a much larger clone and deviates from this DNA's translation at residue 11, suggesting a read error; the protein here is obtained by translating the DNA. The CDR3 bases are TGTGCCTGTGACTCATCCACACCCCGCTTGGACACCGATAAACTCATCTTT. Residues: CACDSSTPRLDTDKLIF. The chain employs TRDV2 and TRDJ1; D remains ambiguous. Trimming cost V 3 bases and J 0 bases, with 19 bases left between them. Germline lookup yields CDR1 GEAIGNYY and CDR2 EKD. The CDR3 has 17 residues.

Details on this clone: The junction and the germline gene differ at one end; a read error may be behind it. The V call is TRDV2, the J call TRDJ1; the D is unclear. This CDR3 spans 20 amino acids. In germline, CDR1 is GEAIGNYY, CDR2 EKD. CDR3 coding DNA: TGTTCCTGTGACACCGCGTCAAGGGAGGAGGACCGACCTTACACCGAAAAAATGATCTTT. The encoded protein is CSCDTASREEDRPYTEKMIF.